The 21 T cell receptor beta chains below all came from one sample that was sequenced in a study of Ad26.COV2.S vaccination and SARS-CoV-2 variants. Here immunoSEQ multiplex PCR was the method, and the copy in TCRdb shows in-frame clones only, minus some. The sample holds about 680,000 clones, around 92% seen once. Treatment denoted: some 20 received Ad26.COV2.S at low or high dose, single or two shots; 5 received placebo; per-sample allocation not given. Material that was analyzed had been drawn on day 63 after the first vaccine or placebo injection. Sequences were derived from peripheral blood, sampled in a trial of Ad26.COV2.S vaccine versus placebo. The receptors derive from a person aged 18-60 years who received the Ad26.COV2.S COVID-19 vaccine or a placebo.

The rearrangement uses TRBV19 and TRBJ1-2; no definite D call. The CDR3 has 16 residues. From germline, CDR1 is LNHDA and CDR2 SQIVND (reference sequence). Deletions cut 3 bases from V and 4 bases from J, with 18 bases between. CDR3 amino acids: CASSIQNKAATYGYTF. CDR3 coding DNA: TGTGCCAGTAGTATCCAAAACAAGGCAGCCACCTATGGCTACACCTTC.

The V gene is TRBV11-2, the J gene TRBJ1-6; D remains unclear. CDR1 SGHAT and CDR2 FQNNGV come from the germline V gene. Trimming cost V 2 bases and J 7 bases, with 21 bases left between them. The CDR3 is 18 residues long. The CDR3 nucleotides are TGTGCCAGCAGCTTAAGTCCCATTTCATCGGGTGCCAATTCACCCCTCCACTTT. Translation gives CASSLSPISSGANSPLHF.

In this sample, this clone turned up once. The V gene is TRBV29-1, the J gene TRBJ2-3, with D perhaps TRBD1 (6 bases). The CDR3 loop spans 13 amino acids. Germline V CDR1 and CDR2: SQVTM, ANQGSEA. The V end was cut by 6 bases, the J end by 2 bases, with 12 bases between. CDR3 residues: CSVDRDTTDTQYF. Written as DNA, the CDR3 is TGCAGCGTAGACCGGGACACCACAGATACGCAGTATTTT.

The chain combines TRBV7-8 with TRBJ1-5; 8 positions agree with TRBD1. From germline, CDR1 is SGHVS and CDR2 FQNEAQ. Trimming at V came to 5 bases and at J to 5 bases, leaving 8 bases not matched to a gene. CDR3 length equals 15 residues. The CDR3 DNA is TGTGCCAGCAGCGCCGCCGGGACAGGCCATCAGCCCCAGCATTTT. Translation gives CASSAAGTGHQPQHF. Drawing the rest from reference TRBV7-8 and TRBJ1-5, the complete variable domain is GAGVSQSPRYKVAKRGQDVALRCDPISGHVSLFWYQQALGQGPEFLTYFQNEAQLDKSGLPSDRFFAERPEGSVSTLKIQRTQQEDSAVYLCASSAAGTGHQPQHFGDGTRLSIL.

This clone turned up a few times. The chain couples TRBV5-4 to TRBJ1-2; tentative D call: TRBD1 (5 bases). CDR1 and CDR2 (germline): SGHNT, YYREEE (reference sequence). Trimming shortened V by 2 bases and J by 5 bases, and 13 bases separated the two germline ends. The CDR3 sequence is 14 residues long. CDR3 DNA: TGTGCCAGCAGCTTATGGGGCAGCTCTTATGGCTACACCTTC. Its translation is CASSLWGSSYGYTF.

V gene TRBV5-1 combines with J gene TRBJ2-1; no clear D. Trimming took off 2 bases at V and 5 bases at J, with 11 bases between the two ends. The CDR3 loop spans 14 amino acids. Germline V gives CDR1 SGHRS, CDR2 YFSETQ. CDR3 protein: CASSLAGSNNEQFF. Written as DNA, the CDR3 is TGCGCCAGCAGCTTAGCTGGTTCTAACAATGAGCAGTTCTTC.

The chain couples TRBV9 to TRBJ2-7, with D perhaps matching TRBD2 (6 bases). The CDR3 is 14 residues long. V was clipped by 4 bases and J by 2 bases, with 13 bases between them. CDR1 SGDLS and CDR2 YYNGEE come from the germline V gene. The CDR3 reads CASSLLASTYEQYF. The CDR3, as DNA: TGTGCCAGCAGCTTGCTAGCGTCAACCTACGAGCAGTACTTC.

The chain is built from TRBV4-3 and TRBJ1-6, with D perhaps TRBD1 (6 bases). The germline V gene has CDR1 LGHNA and CDR2 YSLEER. Deletions cut 2 bases from V and 3 bases from J, with 23 bases between. The CDR3 is 20 residues long. CDR3 in amino acids: CASSQTPHGGGPDYNSPLHF. Written as DNA, the CDR3 is TGCGCCAGCAGCCAAACCCCCCACGGCGGGGGGCCAGACTATAATTCACCCCTCCACTTT.

The chain employs TRBV24-1 and TRBJ2-1; 15 nucleotides match TRBD2. The CDR3 runs to 20 residues. The ends lost 4 bases at V and 0 bases at J; junction bases unmatched: 9. Germline V gene sequence: CDR1 KGHDR, CDR2 SFDVKD. CDR3 in amino acids: CATSDRTSGRGMGSYNEQFF. CDR3 in DNA: TGTGCCACCAGTGACAGGACTAGCGGGAGGGGCATGGGCTCCTACAATGAGCAGTTCTTC.

This sequence joins TRBV10-1 and TRBJ2-1; 7 bases map to TRBD2. Germline CDR1 reads WNHNN; CDR2 reads SYGVQD (reference sequence). After removal of 5 bases from V and 1 base from J, the junction contained 5 bases not matched to a gene. This CDR3 spans 15 amino acids. The CDR3 nucleotides are TGCGCCAGCAGTCTACTAGCGAGGTCCTACAATGAGCAGTTCTTC. Its translation is CASSLLARSYNEQFF.

The rearrangement uses TRBV19 and TRBJ2-2, with D possibly being TRBD2 (5 bases). CDR1 and CDR2 (germline): LNHDA, SQIVND (reference sequence). Trimming shortened V by 2 bases and J by 6 bases, and 10 bases separated the two germline ends. This CDR3 comprises 14 residues. This CDR3 is CASSISQRAGELFF. The CDR3 DNA reads TGTGCCAGTAGTATATCACAGAGGGCCGGGGAGCTGTTTTTT. Together with reference TRBV19 and TRBJ2-2, the CDR3 gives the full variable domain: DGGITQSPKYLFRKEGQNVTLSCEQNLNHDAMYWYRQDPGQGLRLIYYSQIVNDFQKGDIAEGYSVSREKKESFPLTVTSAQKNPTAFYLCASSISQRAGELFFGEGSRLTVL.

The chain employs TRBV12-3 or TRBV12-4 and TRBJ2-1, with 9 bases matching TRBD2. This CDR3 is 13 amino acids long. J was trimmed by 10 bases and V by 3 bases; bases with no gene match: 4. The CDR3 spells CASSFGLAREQFF. CDR3 DNA: TGTGCCAGCAGTTTCGGACTAGCGCGAGAGCAGTTCTTC.

V gene TRBV9 combines with J gene TRBJ2-5; D might be TRBD1 or TRBD2, each matching 5 bases. The CDR3 is 16 residues long. The germline CDR1 and CDR2 sequences are SGDLS and YYNGEE. Deletions cut 5 bases from V and 5 bases from J, with 22 bases between. The CDR3 bases are TGTGCCAGCAGTGACTACGGGGCAGGCTTGGGTGAGACCCAGTACTTC. This sequence encodes CASSDYGAGLGETQYF.

The rearrangement joins TRBV7-9 to TRBJ1-4; 7 nucleotides agree with TRBD1. Losses at the gene ends were 2 bases for V and 6 bases for J; bases not matched to a gene: 3. This CDR3 has 14 residues. Germline CDR1 reads SEHNR; CDR2 reads FQNEAQ (reference sequence). This CDR3 reads CASSLQGDDEKLFF. CDR3 nucleotide sequence: TGTGCCAGCAGCTTACAGGGGGACGATGAAAAACTGTTTTTT.

The chain employs TRBV11-2 and TRBJ2-5; D possibly corresponds to TRBD1 (6 bases). Trimming pared 3 bases from V and 5 bases from J, leaving 13 bases between. Looked up from germline, CDR1 is SGHAT and CDR2 is FQNNGV. The CDR3 extends over 14 amino acids. CDR3 amino acids: CASSFTGTRETQYF. CDR3 nucleotides: TGTGCCAGCAGCTTTACAGGGACCCGCGAGACCCAGTACTTC.

Only one count was recorded for this clone. The chain is built from TRBV5-4 and TRBJ1-2; possibly TRBD1 for D (5 bases). The CDR3 spans 15 residues. Germline V gives CDR1 SGHNT, CDR2 YYREEE (reference sequence). Trimming shortened V by 0 bases and J by 2 bases, and 11 bases separated the two germline ends. The CDR3 reads CASSLEAGRNYGYTF. In DNA form, the CDR3 reads TGTGCCAGCAGCTTGGAGGCAGGGCGAAACTATGGCTACACCTTC.

The chain has TRBV12-3 or TRBV12-4 and TRBJ2-1, with D tentatively TRBD2 (6 bases). Trimming left V 5 bases short and J 8 bases short, with 13 bases between. The CDR3 spans 13 residues. The CDR3 bases are TGTGCCAGCAGTCCGACTAGATTGCATGAGCAGTTCTTC. Translated: CASSPTRLHEQFF.

This chain connects TRBV9 to TRBJ2-6; a possible D gene is TRBD2 (6 bases). The CDR3 spans 15 residues. The V and J ends lost 2 bases and 4 bases respectively, with 10 bases between them. Germline V lookup: CDR1 SGDLS, CDR2 YYNGEE. The chain's CDR3 is CASSVRGYGANVLTF. In DNA, the CDR3 is TGTGCCAGCAGCGTGCGGGGCTACGGGGCCAACGTCCTGACTTTC.

This clone was counted between two and nine times. The gene calls are TRBV7-8 and TRBJ2-7, with 8 bases fitting TRBD2. This CDR3 is 16 amino acids long. Germline loops: CDR1 SGHVS, CDR2 FQNEAQ. V lost 5 bases to trimming and J lost 6 bases; unmatched junction nucleotides: 15. DNA of the CDR3: TGTGCCAGCAGCATTTTGGGGGCGGGAGGTGAAGGCGAGCAGTACTTC. Amino acids: CASSILGAGGEGEQYF.

This chain uses TRBV4-3 with TRBJ1-1; a possible D gene is TRBD1 (5 bases). The V end lost 0 bases, the J end lost 5 bases, and 10 bases lay between the germline ends. Germline V lookup: CDR1 LGHNA, CDR2 YSLEER. This CDR3 is 14 amino acids long. The DNA for the CDR3 is TGCGCCAGCAGCCAAGAGACGGAGGGGACTGAAGCTTTCTTT. Amino acids: CASSQETEGTEAFF.

The CDR3 sequence: CASSPGRSGTGELFF. The CDR3 DNA sequence: TGTGCCAGCAGCCCGGGGCGTTCGGGCACCGGGGAGCTGTTTTTT. The chain has TRBV7-9 and TRBJ2-2; D is tentatively TRBD1 or TRBD2 (5 bases each). This CDR3 is built from 15 residues. CDR1 is SEHNR, CDR2 FQNEAQ, per germline (reference sequence). The V and J ends lost 5 bases and 4 bases respectively, with 14 bases between them.